A selection of T cell receptor beta chains follows, all from one sample in a study of blood T cell repertoires in COVID-19. TCRdb keeps only in-frame clones here, not all; method: immunoSEQ multiplex PCR. The sample records 80,000 or so clones, about 82% being singletons. Sequences were obtained from peripheral blood. These receptors were obtained from a man aged 45-65 years with COVID-19, enrolled during active disease. Both conserved end residues are trimmed from each CDR3. A D gene is named only where the DNA matches it firmly.

V gene,J gene,D gene,CDR3 protein
TRBV5-6,TRBJ1-5,TRBD1,ASSTTGQGWNQPQH
TRBV4-3,TRBJ1-3,.,ASSQGNTGIAGNTIY
TRBV11-3,TRBJ1-3,.,ASSDISGNTIY
TRBV18,TRBJ2-5,TRBD1,ASSRWQGAEETQY
TRBV28,TRBJ1-5,.,ASSSGGSNQPQH
TRBV28,TRBJ2-7,TRBD1,ASSATGLAYEQY
TRBV7-3,TRBJ2-1,TRBD2,ASSSSGTSFVEQF
TRBV19,TRBJ1-1,.,ASSIGAALNTEAF
TRBV6-5,TRBJ1-1,TRBD1,ASSYSPGQQGTEAF
TRBV7-8,TRBJ1-1,TRBD1,ASSLRDRATEAF
TRBV10-3,TRBJ2-4,TRBD2,AISGGTSDGKNIQY
TRBV2,TRBJ1-2,TRBD1,ASRDGQGADYGYT
TRBV9,TRBJ1-2,.,ASSVVEGRDYT
TRBV2,TRBJ1-2,.,ASSEGQGWGGYT
TRBV2,TRBJ2-1,TRBD2,ASSGDPSGSIHEQF
TRBV10-3,TRBJ1-4,.,ASQKAGGDEKLF
TRBV19,TRBJ1-1,.,ASSKGAPNTEAF
TRBV7-3,TRBJ2-1,.,ASSSLARSSYNEQF
TRBV24-1,TRBJ2-5,TRBD2,ATSDAPGSFSGSGVETQY
TRBV20-1,TRBJ1-2,TRBD1,STPGGEGYT